The rows below give T cell receptor beta chains drawn from one sample of a study of cytomegalovirus exposure and HLA in healthy donors. The protocol was immunoSEQ multiplex PCR, while the TCRdb copy is restricted to in-frame clones and leaves out a portion. The sample's table shows roughly 50,000 clones. The specimen was PBMCs. The receptors originated from a man aged 35 to 55 in good health and CMV-seropositive. Both conserved end residues are part of each CDR3. Each record gives: CDR3 length, D gene, J gene, V gene, CDR3 DNA, CDR3 protein. The D gene is left open where the match is weak.

length: 15
D: TRBD1
J: TRBJ2-3
V: TRBV28
DNA: TGTGCCAGCATCTCCGGGACAGGGATCACAGATACGCAGTATTTT
CDR3: CASISGTGITDTQYF

length: 15
D: TRBD1
J: TRBJ2-7
V: TRBV4-1
DNA: TGCGCCAGCAGTACTTCCGGGACAGGGGACTACGAGCAGTACTTC
CDR3: CASSTSGTGDYEQYF

length: 15
D: TRBD2
J: TRBJ2-1
V: TRBV6-1
DNA: TGTGCCAGCAGTGAAGATAGCGGGGGGGCCTATGAGCAGTTCTTC
CDR3: CASSEDSGGAYEQFF

length: 12
D: TRBD1
J: TRBJ2-5
V: TRBV7-9
DNA: TGTGCCAGCAGGACAGGGGAAGAGACCCAGTACTTC
CDR3: CASRTGEETQYF

length: 15
D: .
J: TRBJ1-6
V: TRBV5-1
DNA: TGCGCCAGCAGCTTGGAGGGCAGGGGAATTTCACCCCTCCACTTT
CDR3: CASSLEGRGISPLHF

length: 15
D: .
J: TRBJ1-3
V: TRBV30
DNA: TGTGCCTGGAGTGTACTCAGCGCCTCTGGAAACACCATATATTTT
CDR3: CAWSVLSASGNTIYF

length: 12
D: TRBD1
J: TRBJ1-2
V: TRBV9
DNA: TGTGCCACCCGGGACAGTAACTATGGCTACACCTTC
CDR3: CATRDSNYGYTF

length: 15
D: TRBD2
J: TRBJ2-2
V: TRBV11-2
DNA: TGTGCCAGCAGCCCGGGAGGAATGAACACCGGGGAGCTGTTTTTT
CDR3: CASSPGGMNTGELFF

length: 14
D: .
J: TRBJ2-1
V: TRBV6-1
DNA: TGTGCCAGCAGTGAAGCTTCTGTTTACAATGAGCAGTTCTTC
CDR3: CASSEASVYNEQFF

length: 15
D: .
J: TRBJ1-4
V: TRBV27
DNA: TGTGCCAGCAGTTCCCTCAGTGGAACTAATGAAAAACTGTTTTTT
CDR3: CASSSLSGTNEKLFF

length: 15
D: TRBD1
J: TRBJ1-5
V: TRBV19
DNA: TGTGCCAGTATAGACAGGGCCCATAGCAATCAGCCCCAGCATTTT
CDR3: CASIDRAHSNQPQHF

length: 14
D: TRBD2
J: TRBJ2-7
V: TRBV7-9
DNA: TGTGCCAGCAGCTTAAGGCACCCGGGGGGCGAGCAGTACTTC
CDR3: CASSLRHPGGEQYF

length: 16
D: TRBD1
J: TRBJ1-1
V: TRBV7-9
DNA: TGTGCCAGCAGCTGGGGTACAGGGGGCCCGGACACTGAAGCTTTCTTT
CDR3: CASSWGTGGPDTEAFF

length: 13
D: .
J: TRBJ2-3
V: TRBV2
DNA: TGTGCCAGCAGTGTTACAGGGACAGATACGCAGTATTTT
CDR3: CASSVTGTDTQYF

length: 13
D: TRBD1
J: TRBJ2-7
V: TRBV2
DNA: TGTGCCAGCACCTGGACAGGGGGCGGCGAGCAGTACTTC
CDR3: CASTWTGGGEQYF

length: 13
D: .
J: TRBJ1-1
V: TRBV25-1
DNA: TGTGCCAGCAGTGACCACGGGGGCACTGAAGCTTTCTTT
CDR3: CASSDHGGTEAFF

length: 15
D: .
J: TRBJ2-3
V: TRBV6-5
DNA: TGTGCCAGCAGTTATCAACTAGGGAGCGCAGATACGCAGTATTTT
CDR3: CASSYQLGSADTQYF

length: 16
D: TRBD2
J: TRBJ2-1
V: TRBV11-2
DNA: TGTGCCAGCAGCTTATTCGTACTAGCGGGAAAGGGTGAGCAGTTCTTC
CDR3: CASSLFVLAGKGEQFF

length: 11
D: .
J: TRBJ1-2
V: TRBV6-5
DNA: TGTGCCAGCACAGGGAACTATGGCTACACCTTC
CDR3: CASTGNYGYTF

length: 16
D: TRBD2
J: TRBJ2-3
V: TRBV6-6
DNA: TGTGCCAGCAGCTTGGGACTAGCGGGAAGCACAGATACGCAGTATTTT
CDR3: CASSLGLAGSTDTQYF

length: 13
D: .
J: TRBJ2-7
V: TRBV27
DNA: TGTGCCAGCAGTTCCCCCGGGGTCTACGAGCAGTACTTC
CDR3: CASSSPGVYEQYF

length: 16
D: TRBD1
J: TRBJ1-3
V: TRBV28
DNA: TGTGCCAGCAGTTACGGACAGGGGGCTTTCGGAAACACCATATATTTT
CDR3: CASSYGQGAFGNTIYF

length: 13
D: TRBD1
J: TRBJ2-7
V: TRBV10-3
DNA: TGTGCCATCGCTATGGGACAGACCTACGAGCAGTACTTC
CDR3: CAIAMGQTYEQYF

length: 15
D: .
J: TRBJ2-7
V: TRBV19
DNA: TGTGCCAGTAGTATAGAGGCCGGGATAACCTACGAGCAGTACTTC
CDR3: CASSIEAGITYEQYF

length: 15
D: .
J: TRBJ2-3
V: TRBV7-3
DNA: TGTGCCAGCAGCTTAAGTTCCCTGAGCACAGATACGCAGTATTTT
CDR3: CASSLSSLSTDTQYF

length: 15
D: .
J: TRBJ1-2
V: TRBV18
DNA: TGTGCCAGCTCACCCCGAACAGACACTAACTATGGCTACACCTTC
CDR3: CASSPRTDTNYGYTF

length: 16
D: TRBD1
J: TRBJ2-2
V: TRBV7-6
DNA: TGTGCCAGCAGCTTGCGTACAGGGGGGAACACCGGGGAGCTGTTTTTT
CDR3: CASSLRTGGNTGELFF

length: 17
D: TRBD2
J: TRBJ2-7
V: TRBV13
DNA: TGTGCCAGCAGCTTAGGACTAGCGGGAGGCCTGTCCTACGAGCAGTACTTC
CDR3: CASSLGLAGGLSYEQYF

length: 15
D: TRBD1
J: TRBJ2-5
V: TRBV5-1
DNA: TGCGCCAGCAGCTTGGCCCCGACAGGGGGAGAGACCCAGTACTTC
CDR3: CASSLAPTGGETQYF